This record concerns one TCR beta chain sequence. This sample is part of a study of blood T cell repertoires in COVID-19. Profiled with immunoSEQ multiplex PCR; TCRdb holds only in-frame clones, not every one. The sample includes about 300,000 clones, about 85% of them seen just once. The CDR3 extends over 15 amino acids. Looked up from germline, CDR1 is GTSNPN and CDR2 is SVGIG (reference sequence). Trimming stripped 0 bases from V and 3 bases from J, with 11 bases between. Sequencing was carried out using PBMCs or T cells enriched from blood (not recorded which). The chain employs TRBV30 and TRBJ1-4; D perhaps matches TRBD1 (6 bases). The TCR comes from a woman between 25 and 40 years old who had recovered from COVID-19. As DNA, the CDR3 is TGTGCCTGGAGTGTACGGGGGGGCTCTAATGAAAAACTGTTTTTT. It encodes CAWSVRGGSNEKLFF.